The rows below give T cell receptor beta chains drawn from one sample of a study of T cell changes during pregnancy in multiple sclerosis. Data came from immunoSEQ multiplex PCR; TCRdb stores just in-frame clones and leaves some out. The sample shows 40,000 or so clones, 70% to 90% of them seen only once. The starting material was CD8+ T cells from peripheral blood mononuclear cells, obtained in the first trimester of pregnancy. Receptors were obtained from a female donor with multiple sclerosis, enrolled in a pregnancy study. Each CDR3 is given with its conserved first and last residue. Size tells how often a clone was seen (once, few, many) or the class of an expanded clone, and some rows leave it out.

clone_size: few; j_call: TRBJ2-3; v_call: TRBV6-1; cdr3_aa: CASSGQGASSDTQYF
clone_size: -; j_call: TRBJ2-7; v_call: TRBV5-8; cdr3_aa: CASSPYGRQEISGQYEQYF
clone_size: -; j_call: TRBJ2-5; v_call: TRBV4-3; cdr3_aa: CASSPRGWQETQYF
clone_size: -; j_call: TRBJ2-5; v_call: TRBV5-1; cdr3_aa: CASSLVGPGQGSEETQYF
clone_size: -; j_call: TRBJ1-4; v_call: TRBV25-1; cdr3_aa: CASSVRGTSEKLFF
clone_size: -; j_call: TRBJ2-7; v_call: TRBV4-1; cdr3_aa: CASSLQEGGNPLLGYEQYF
clone_size: -; j_call: TRBJ2-3; v_call: TRBV9; cdr3_aa: CASSFRRTEPAEDTQYF
clone_size: -; j_call: TRBJ2-3; v_call: TRBV6-6; cdr3_aa: CASRADSADTQYF
clone_size: -; j_call: TRBJ1-1; v_call: TRBV11-1; cdr3_aa: CASSLLGTLRNTEAFF
clone_size: -; j_call: TRBJ1-3; v_call: TRBV9; cdr3_aa: CASSEPGSGNTIYF
clone_size: -; j_call: TRBJ2-7; v_call: TRBV5-1; cdr3_aa: CASSWTGGSYEQYF
clone_size: -; j_call: TRBJ2-7; v_call: TRBV7-2; cdr3_aa: CASSLGGGVTYEQYF
clone_size: -; j_call: TRBJ1-1; v_call: TRBV9; cdr3_aa: CASSVARTGMNTEAFF
clone_size: -; j_call: TRBJ1-2; v_call: TRBV11-2; cdr3_aa: CASSLRAGSYYGYTF
clone_size: -; j_call: TRBJ1-1; v_call: TRBV6-5; cdr3_aa: CASTGTGPNTEAFF
clone_size: -; j_call: TRBJ1-4; v_call: TRBV19; cdr3_aa: CASSPRQGVLATNEKLFF
clone_size: -; j_call: TRBJ2-7; v_call: TRBV15; cdr3_aa: CATSSDTLYEQYF
clone_size: medium-sized; j_call: TRBJ1-6; v_call: TRBV4-2; cdr3_aa: CASSQESTGGGYNSPLHF
clone_size: -; j_call: TRBJ2-3; v_call: TRBV27; cdr3_aa: CASSISNWDTQYF
clone_size: -; j_call: TRBJ1-1; v_call: TRBV2; cdr3_aa: CARSPQGRPEAFF
clone_size: -; j_call: TRBJ2-2; v_call: TRBV27; cdr3_aa: CASSLSPASGGPTGELFF
clone_size: -; j_call: TRBJ1-4; v_call: TRBV9; cdr3_aa: CASNQGEATNEKLFF
clone_size: -; j_call: TRBJ2-3; v_call: TRBV11-2; cdr3_aa: CASSVYQGNTQYF
clone_size: -; j_call: TRBJ1-6; v_call: TRBV5-6; cdr3_aa: CASSLEGTGGGSPLHF
clone_size: -; j_call: TRBJ2-6; v_call: TRBV5-6; cdr3_aa: CASSFQGDSGANVLTF
clone_size: -; j_call: TRBJ2-7; v_call: TRBV4-1; cdr3_aa: CASSQAGDASYEQYF